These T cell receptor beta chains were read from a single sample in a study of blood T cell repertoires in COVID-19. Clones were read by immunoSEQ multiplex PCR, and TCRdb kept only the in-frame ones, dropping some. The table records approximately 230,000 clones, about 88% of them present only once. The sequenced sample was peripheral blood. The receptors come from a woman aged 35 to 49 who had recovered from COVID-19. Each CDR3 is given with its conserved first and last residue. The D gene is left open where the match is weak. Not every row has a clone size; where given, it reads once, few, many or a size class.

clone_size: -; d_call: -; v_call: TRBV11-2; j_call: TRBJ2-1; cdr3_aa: CASSLVGGGINNEQFF; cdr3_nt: TGTGCCAGCAGCTTAGTAGGCGGGGGCATCAACAATGAGCAGTTCTTC
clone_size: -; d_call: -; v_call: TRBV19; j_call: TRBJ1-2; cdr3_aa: CASKDRGSPTLSYGYTF; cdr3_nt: TGTGCCAGTAAGGATCGAGGATCCCCAACGCTATCCTATGGCTACACCTTC
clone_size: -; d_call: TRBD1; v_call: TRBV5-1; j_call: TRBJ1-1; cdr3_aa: CASSLQGADTEAFF; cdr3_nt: TGCGCCAGCAGCTTACAGGGGGCCGACACTGAAGCTTTCTTT
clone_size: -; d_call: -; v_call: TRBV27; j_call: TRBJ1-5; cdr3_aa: CASSLQGRNQPQHF; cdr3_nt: TGTGCCAGCAGTTTACAGGGTCGCAATCAGCCCCAGCATTTT
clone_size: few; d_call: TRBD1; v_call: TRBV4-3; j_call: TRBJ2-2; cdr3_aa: CASSLGQGSTGELFF; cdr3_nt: TGCGCCAGCAGTCTGGGACAGGGGTCGACCGGGGAGCTGTTTTTT
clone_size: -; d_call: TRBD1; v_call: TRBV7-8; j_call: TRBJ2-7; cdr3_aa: CASSHSPTGGSYEQYF; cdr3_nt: TGTGCCAGCAGCCATTCCCCGACAGGGGGCTCTTACGAGCAGTACTTC
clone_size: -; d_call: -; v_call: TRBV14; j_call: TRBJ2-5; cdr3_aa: CASSQDLGVKTQYF; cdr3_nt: TGTGCCAGCAGCCAAGATCTCGGGGTAAAGACCCAGTACTTC
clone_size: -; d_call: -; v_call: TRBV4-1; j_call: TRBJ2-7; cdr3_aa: CASSQEINGGVHEQYF; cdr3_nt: TGCGCCAGCAGCCAAGAAATAAATGGCGGGGTCCACGAGCAGTACTTC
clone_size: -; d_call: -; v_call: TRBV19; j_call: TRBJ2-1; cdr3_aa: CASSSPDERLEQFF; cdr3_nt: TGTGCCAGTAGCTCCCCGGATGAGCGTTTGGAGCAGTTCTTC
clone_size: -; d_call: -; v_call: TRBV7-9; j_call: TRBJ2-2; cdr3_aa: CASSVQGTLNTGELFF; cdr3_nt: TGTGCCAGCAGCGTTCAGGGGACCCTGAACACCGGGGAGCTGTTTTTT
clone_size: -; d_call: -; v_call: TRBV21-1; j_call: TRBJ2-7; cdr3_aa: CASSKVGGQGDSYEQYF; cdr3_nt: TGTGCCAGCAGCAAAGTTGGGGGACAGGGGGACTCCTACGAGCAGTACTTC
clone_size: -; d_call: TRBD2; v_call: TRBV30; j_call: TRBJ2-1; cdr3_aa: CAWSPILPRLAGGNEQFF; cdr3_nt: TGTGCCTGGAGCCCCATATTACCGCGACTAGCGGGGGGGAATGAGCAGTTCTTC
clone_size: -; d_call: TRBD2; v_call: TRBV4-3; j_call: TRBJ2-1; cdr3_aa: CASSAGLAGGPTQFF; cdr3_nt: TGCGCCAGCAGTGCCGGACTAGCGGGAGGGCCGACCCAGTTCTTC
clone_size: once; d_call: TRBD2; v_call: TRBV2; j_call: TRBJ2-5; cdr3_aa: CASSELGGGQETQYF; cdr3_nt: TGTGCCAGCAGTGAACTTGGGGGAGGGCAAGAGACCCAGTACTTC
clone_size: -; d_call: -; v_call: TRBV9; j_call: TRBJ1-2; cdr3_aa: CASSVASGREVGYTF; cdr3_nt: TGTGCCAGCAGCGTAGCATCAGGGAGGGAGGTCGGCTACACCTTC
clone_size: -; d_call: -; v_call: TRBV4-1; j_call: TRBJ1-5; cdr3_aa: CASSQAQYAGGNQPQHF; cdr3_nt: TGCGCCAGCAGCCAAGCCCAATACGCAGGGGGCAATCAGCCCCAGCATTTT
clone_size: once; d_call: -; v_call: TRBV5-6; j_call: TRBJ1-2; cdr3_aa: CASSLARAGYTF; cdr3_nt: TGTGCCAGCAGCTTGGCCAGGGCGGGCTACACCTTC